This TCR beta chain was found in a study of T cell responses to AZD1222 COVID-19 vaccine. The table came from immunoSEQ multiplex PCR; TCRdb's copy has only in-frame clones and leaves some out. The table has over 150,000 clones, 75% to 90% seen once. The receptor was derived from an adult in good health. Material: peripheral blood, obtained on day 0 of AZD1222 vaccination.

In DNA, the CDR3 is TGTGCCAGCAGTTTACGGGGTCCCCACGAGCAGTACTTC. Translated, it gives CASSLRGPHEQYF. The chain recombines TRBV27 with TRBJ2-7; D is perhaps TRBD2 (5 bases). This CDR3 is 13 amino acids long. The germline V gene has CDR1 MNHEY and CDR2 SMNVEV (reference sequence). With 2 bases removed from V and 5 bases from J, the gap between germline ends came to 10 bases.